This is a list of T cell receptor beta chains from one sample in a study of blood T cell repertoires in COVID-19. The table came from immunoSEQ multiplex PCR; TCRdb's copy has only in-frame clones and leaves some out. The table has 130,000 to 150,000 clones, around 84% seen once. Sequencing was carried out using peripheral blood. The receptors were sampled from a human donor in a cohort sampled during active COVID-19. Both conserved end residues are part of each CDR3. Fields, in order: D gene, clone size, V gene, J gene, CDR3 protein, CDR3 DNA. D genes are given only for firm matches. Clone sizes are given selectively: once, few, many, or a class where the clone is expanded.

D gene: TRBD1; clone size: .; V gene: TRBV6-2/TRBV6-3; J gene: TRBJ1-1; CDR3 protein: CASSEGTGRTEAFF; CDR3 DNA: TGTGCCAGCAGCGAGGGGACAGGGCGCACTGAAGCTTTCTTT
D gene: .; clone size: .; V gene: TRBV27; J gene: TRBJ2-7; CDR3 protein: CASSQGGGYEQYF; CDR3 DNA: TGTGCCAGCAGTCAAGGGGGGGGCTACGAGCAGTACTTC
D gene: .; clone size: once; V gene: TRBV9; J gene: TRBJ2-3; CDR3 protein: CASSLASSTDTQYF; CDR3 DNA: TGTGCCAGCAGCCTCGCCAGTAGCACAGATACGCAGTATTTT
D gene: .; clone size: .; V gene: TRBV30; J gene: TRBJ1-2; CDR3 protein: CAWSLGGVGYTF; CDR3 DNA: TGTGCCTGGAGTCTAGGGGGGGTCGGCTACACCTTC
D gene: TRBD2; clone size: .; V gene: TRBV7-9; J gene: TRBJ2-1; CDR3 protein: CASSLGAGGPHNEQFF; CDR3 DNA: TGTGCCAGCAGCTTAGGGGCGGGGGGGCCCCACAATGAGCAGTTCTTC
D gene: .; clone size: few; V gene: TRBV18; J gene: TRBJ2-7; CDR3 protein: CASSPNSYEQYF; CDR3 DNA: TGTGCCAGCTCACCCAACAGCTACGAGCAGTACTTC
D gene: TRBD1; clone size: few; V gene: TRBV6-6; J gene: TRBJ1-1; CDR3 protein: CASRKTGGSTEAFF; CDR3 DNA: TGTGCCAGCAGGAAGACAGGGGGTTCCACTGAAGCTTTCTTT
D gene: .; clone size: .; V gene: TRBV5-6; J gene: TRBJ1-5; CDR3 protein: CASSSRMGGNQPQHF; CDR3 DNA: TGTGCCAGCAGCTCCCGGATGGGCGGCAATCAGCCCCAGCATTTT
D gene: .; clone size: .; V gene: TRBV7-3; J gene: TRBJ2-1; CDR3 protein: CASSFSAGAPNEQFF; CDR3 DNA: TGTGCCAGCAGCTTTTCGGCAGGGGCTCCGAATGAGCAGTTCTTC
D gene: TRBD1; clone size: .; V gene: TRBV2; J gene: TRBJ1-6; CDR3 protein: CASRVPGTDNSPLHF; CDR3 DNA: TGTGCCAGCAGGGTCCCGGGGACAGATAATTCACCCCTCCACTTT
D gene: .; clone size: .; V gene: TRBV28; J gene: TRBJ1-4; CDR3 protein: CASSPGLFPGGKLFF; CDR3 DNA: TGTGCCAGCAGTCCAGGACTGTTCCCGGGTGGAAAACTGTTTTTT
D gene: TRBD1; clone size: few; V gene: TRBV27; J gene: TRBJ2-7; CDR3 protein: CASRVSGTGPYEQYF; CDR3 DNA: TGTGCCAGCAGGGTTTCCGGGACAGGCCCCTACGAGCAGTACTTC
D gene: TRBD1; clone size: .; V gene: TRBV28; J gene: TRBJ1-1; CDR3 protein: CASSAPAGGDQNTEAFF; CDR3 DNA: TGTGCCAGCAGTGCCCCCGCAGGGGGCGACCAGAACACTGAAGCTTTCTTT
D gene: TRBD2; clone size: .; V gene: TRBV6-5; J gene: TRBJ2-1; CDR3 protein: CASSYERGSYNEQFF; CDR3 DNA: TGTGCCAGCAGTTACGAGCGGGGGTCCTACAATGAGCAGTTCTTC
D gene: TRBD1; clone size: once; V gene: TRBV6-5; J gene: TRBJ1-2; CDR3 protein: CASQQGGWDGYTF; CDR3 DNA: TGTGCCAGTCAACAGGGGGGCTGGGATGGCTACACCTTC
D gene: TRBD1; clone size: .; V gene: TRBV11-2; J gene: TRBJ1-1; CDR3 protein: CASSLDRVTEAFF; CDR3 DNA: TGTGCCAGCAGCTTGGACAGGGTGACTGAAGCTTTCTTT
D gene: TRBD1; clone size: .; V gene: TRBV3-1/TRBV3-2; J gene: TRBJ2-7; CDR3 protein: CASSSNRSGGKSYEQYF; CDR3 DNA: TGTGCCAGCAGCTCAAACAGGTCAGGGGGTAAGTCCTACGAGCAGTACTTC
D gene: .; clone size: once; V gene: TRBV30; J gene: TRBJ2-7; CDR3 protein: CAWSEQGGVYEQYF; CDR3 DNA: TGTGCCTGGTCGGAACAGGGGGGGGTCTACGAGCAGTACTTC
D gene: TRBD1; clone size: .; V gene: TRBV6-2/TRBV6-3; J gene: TRBJ1-2; CDR3 protein: CASSPPGQGAFYGYTF; CDR3 DNA: TGTGCCAGCAGCCCCCCAGGACAGGGGGCCTTCTATGGCTACACCTTC
D gene: .; clone size: .; V gene: TRBV19; J gene: TRBJ1-1; CDR3 protein: CASSISSPPGTEAFF; CDR3 DNA: TGTGCCAGTAGTATCTCCAGTCCGCCGGGCACTGAAGCTTTCTTT
D gene: TRBD1; clone size: once; V gene: TRBV2; J gene: TRBJ2-5; CDR3 protein: CASSGGGTGGETQYF; CDR3 DNA: TGTGCCAGCAGTGGGGGTGGGACAGGGGGAGAGACCCAGTACTTC
D gene: TRBD1; clone size: .; V gene: TRBV4-2; J gene: TRBJ2-1; CDR3 protein: CASSQDLGQGDYNEQFF; CDR3 DNA: TGTGCCAGCAGCCAAGACTTGGGACAGGGGGACTACAATGAGCAGTTCTTC
D gene: .; clone size: .; V gene: TRBV6-2/TRBV6-3; J gene: TRBJ2-2; CDR3 protein: CASSYGPRGLNTGELFF; CDR3 DNA: TGTGCCAGCAGTTACGGCCCCAGGGGCCTGAACACCGGGGAGCTGTTTTTT
D gene: TRBD1; clone size: .; V gene: TRBV18; J gene: TRBJ2-5; CDR3 protein: CASSPGTGLGETQYF; CDR3 DNA: TGTGCCAGCTCACCTGGGACAGGGTTGGGAGAGACCCAGTACTTC
D gene: TRBD2; clone size: .; V gene: TRBV6-2/TRBV6-3; J gene: TRBJ2-3; CDR3 protein: CASSYSGLARTDTQYF; CDR3 DNA: TGTGCCAGCAGTTACTCGGGACTAGCGCGCACAGATACGCAGTATTTT
D gene: TRBD2; clone size: .; V gene: TRBV4-2; J gene: TRBJ2-5; CDR3 protein: CASSQGGAGGLPETQYF; CDR3 DNA: TGTGCCAGCAGCCAAGGGGGAGCGGGGGGCCTGCCAGAGACCCAGTACTTC
D gene: .; clone size: .; V gene: TRBV18; J gene: TRBJ1-2; CDR3 protein: CASSTTADNYYGYTF; CDR3 DNA: TGTGCCAGCTCCACCACGGCGGATAACTACTATGGCTACACCTTC
D gene: TRBD1; clone size: .; V gene: TRBV6-6; J gene: TRBJ2-1; CDR3 protein: CASSEVQGARNEQFF; CDR3 DNA: TGTGCCAGCAGTGAGGTTCAGGGGGCGAGGAATGAGCAGTTCTTC
D gene: TRBD1; clone size: many; V gene: TRBV15; J gene: TRBJ1-5; CDR3 protein: CATRAGQGNQPQHF; CDR3 DNA: TGTGCCACCAGGGCGGGACAGGGCAATCAGCCCCAGCATTTT
D gene: TRBD1; clone size: .; V gene: TRBV10-3; J gene: TRBJ2-2; CDR3 protein: CAISRTGGHTGELFF; CDR3 DNA: TGTGCCATCAGTAGGACAGGGGGCCACACCGGGGAGCTGTTTTTT
D gene: TRBD1; clone size: few; V gene: TRBV4-2; J gene: TRBJ2-7; CDR3 protein: CASSQDQGTGTYEQYF; CDR3 DNA: TGTGCCAGCAGCCAAGATCAAGGGACAGGGACCTACGAGCAGTACTTC
D gene: TRBD1; clone size: .; V gene: TRBV9; J gene: TRBJ2-7; CDR3 protein: CASSGGDRSSYEQYF; CDR3 DNA: TGTGCCAGCAGCGGAGGGGACAGGTCCTCCTACGAGCAGTACTTC
D gene: .; clone size: .; V gene: TRBV29-1; J gene: TRBJ2-5; CDR3 protein: CSVEFTGSQETQYF; CDR3 DNA: TGCAGCGTTGAGTTCACAGGGTCCCAAGAGACCCAGTACTTC
D gene: TRBD1; clone size: .; V gene: TRBV2; J gene: TRBJ2-7; CDR3 protein: CASSGDRELYEQYF; CDR3 DNA: TGTGCCAGCAGTGGGGACAGGGAACTTTACGAGCAGTACTTC
D gene: .; clone size: once; V gene: TRBV5-4; J gene: TRBJ1-2; CDR3 protein: CASSPPGQIYGYTF; CDR3 DNA: TGTGCCAGCAGCCCCCCCGGACAGATCTATGGCTACACCTTC
D gene: .; clone size: .; V gene: TRBV4-3; J gene: TRBJ1-1; CDR3 protein: CASSQEGGLATEAFF; CDR3 DNA: TGCGCCAGCAGCCAAGAAGGAGGTCTGGCCACTGAAGCTTTCTTT
D gene: .; clone size: .; V gene: TRBV28; J gene: TRBJ2-3; CDR3 protein: CASSFRPGDTDTQYF; CDR3 DNA: TGTGCCAGCAGTTTCCGGCCAGGGGACACAGATACGCAGTATTTT
D gene: TRBD1; clone size: .; V gene: TRBV4-1; J gene: TRBJ2-2; CDR3 protein: CASKGATGELFF; CDR3 DNA: TGCGCCAGCAAGGGGGCCACCGGGGAGCTGTTTTTT
D gene: TRBD1; clone size: .; V gene: TRBV19; J gene: TRBJ2-5; CDR3 protein: CASSPNPGQQETQYF; CDR3 DNA: TGTGCCAGTAGCCCAAACCCGGGACAGCAAGAGACCCAGTACTTC
D gene: .; clone size: .; V gene: TRBV5-4; J gene: TRBJ1-3; CDR3 protein: CASSFRDSGNTIYF; CDR3 DNA: TGTGCCAGCAGCTTCCGAGACTCTGGAAACACCATATATTTT
D gene: .; clone size: .; V gene: TRBV5-4; J gene: TRBJ2-5; CDR3 protein: CASSPPGLRGQETQYF; CDR3 DNA: TGTGCCAGCAGCCCCCCGGGCCTAAGGGGACAAGAGACCCAGTACTTC
D gene: .; clone size: .; V gene: TRBV27; J gene: TRBJ1-4; CDR3 protein: CASSTYGQGYEKLFF; CDR3 DNA: TGTGCCAGCTCCACGTATGGGCAGGGATACGAAAAACTGTTTTTT
D gene: .; clone size: .; V gene: TRBV12-3/TRBV12-4; J gene: TRBJ2-1; CDR3 protein: CASRPYHNEQFF; CDR3 DNA: TGTGCCAGCAGGCCCTACCACAATGAGCAGTTCTTC
D gene: .; clone size: .; V gene: TRBV9; J gene: TRBJ1-3; CDR3 protein: CASSPPGGLGNTIYF; CDR3 DNA: TGTGCCAGCAGCCCCCCAGGAGGGCTTGGAAACACCATATATTTT
D gene: .; clone size: .; V gene: TRBV7-9; J gene: TRBJ1-1; CDR3 protein: CASSLLRAMNTEAFF; CDR3 DNA: TGTGCCAGCAGCTTACTCAGGGCCATGAACACTGAAGCTTTCTTT
D gene: TRBD1; clone size: .; V gene: TRBV28; J gene: TRBJ1-5; CDR3 protein: CASSKQGGGNQPQHF; CDR3 DNA: TGTGCCAGCAGTAAACAGGGGGGAGGCAATCAGCCCCAGCATTTT
D gene: TRBD1; clone size: .; V gene: TRBV28; J gene: TRBJ1-1; CDR3 protein: CASSPTDRGLTEAFF; CDR3 DNA: TGTGCCAGCAGTCCCACGGACAGGGGGTTGACTGAAGCTTTCTTT
D gene: TRBD1; clone size: .; V gene: TRBV14; J gene: TRBJ2-7; CDR3 protein: CASSHSLPGQGPHEQYF; CDR3 DNA: TGTGCCAGCAGCCACAGCCTGCCGGGACAGGGCCCCCACGAGCAGTACTTC
D gene: .; clone size: .; V gene: TRBV5-8; J gene: TRBJ1-5; CDR3 protein: CASSLFGRGHQPQHF; CDR3 DNA: TGTGCCAGCAGCTTGTTTGGCAGGGGTCATCAGCCCCAGCATTTT
D gene: TRBD1; clone size: .; V gene: TRBV18; J gene: TRBJ2-1; CDR3 protein: CASSPNRGSYNEQFF; CDR3 DNA: TGTGCCAGCTCACCAAACAGGGGGTCCTACAATGAGCAGTTCTTC
D gene: TRBD2; clone size: .; V gene: TRBV5-1; J gene: TRBJ2-3; CDR3 protein: CASSLGSGGFTDTQYF; CDR3 DNA: TGCGCCAGCAGCTTGGGGAGCGGGGGGTTCACAGATACGCAGTATTTT
D gene: TRBD1; clone size: .; V gene: TRBV30; J gene: TRBJ1-1; CDR3 protein: CAWSPTGGVGAFF; CDR3 DNA: TGTGCCTGGAGTCCCACAGGGGGAGTGGGAGCTTTCTTT
D gene: TRBD1; clone size: .; V gene: TRBV6-1; J gene: TRBJ1-2; CDR3 protein: CASSEEAGTGVGYTF; CDR3 DNA: TGTGCCAGCAGTGAAGAAGCCGGGACAGGGGTCGGCTACACCTTC